This passage covers 3 T cell receptor beta chains from one sample sequenced in a study of T cells in women clearing cervical HPV infection. TCRdb keeps only in-frame clones here, not all; method: immunoSEQ multiplex PCR. The table lists roughly 36,000 clones. The sample taken for sequencing was blood buffy coat. The receptors derive from a woman aged 18-70 years with a cervical HPV16 infection that either progressed to CIN3+ or cleared (not recorded which).

Concerning this clone: The DNA ends 3 residues before the CDR3 does, and the rest of the CDR3 is filled in from the germline J gene. The rearrangement joins TRBV7-2 to TRBJ1-5; possible D gene TRBD1, 6 bases. CDR3 size: 14 residues. V lost 2 bases to trimming and J lost 7 bases, with 12 bases between them. CDR1 SGHTA and CDR2 FQGNSA come from the germline V gene. CDR3 residues: CASSLRGSQQPQHF. Incomplete CDR3 DNA: TGTGCCAGCAGCTTAAGGGGGTCTCAGCAGCCC. Full variable domain (outside the CDR3, taken from reference TRBV7-2 and TRBJ1-5): GAGVSQSPSNKVTEKGKDVELRCDPISGHTALYWYRQSLGQGLEFLIYFQGNSAPDKSGLPSDRFSAERTGGSVSTLTIQRTQQEDSAVYLCASSLRGSQQPQHFGDGTRLSIL.

Comment on this clone: The read falls 3 residues short of the CDR3 end, and the missing part is taken from the germline J gene. V usage is TRBV20-1 and J usage is TRBJ1-1; 7 bases agree with TRBD1. This CDR3 spans 13 amino acids. Germline lookup yields CDR1 DFQATT and CDR2 SNEGSKA (reference sequence). V shed 0 bases and J 5 bases; nucleotides not matched to a gene: 3. CDR3: CSAREGRGTEAFF. CDR3 DNA (partial): TGCAGTGCTAGAGAAGGCAGGGGGACTGAA.

Comments on this clone: The sequence runs out 3 residues before the end of the CDR3; the remainder is reconstructed from the germline J gene. J is TRBJ2-1 and V is TRBV29-1; tentatively, D is TRBD2 (6 bases). Trimming removed 6 bases from V and 7 bases from J, with 19 bases in between. The CDR3 length is 14 residues. In germline, CDR1 is SQVTM, CDR2 ANQGSEA. The CDR3 bases that were read are TGCAGCGTACGTAGCGGAACCTACCCTAATGAG. As protein: CSVRSGTYPNE. The full CDR3 reads CSVRSGTYPNEQFF.